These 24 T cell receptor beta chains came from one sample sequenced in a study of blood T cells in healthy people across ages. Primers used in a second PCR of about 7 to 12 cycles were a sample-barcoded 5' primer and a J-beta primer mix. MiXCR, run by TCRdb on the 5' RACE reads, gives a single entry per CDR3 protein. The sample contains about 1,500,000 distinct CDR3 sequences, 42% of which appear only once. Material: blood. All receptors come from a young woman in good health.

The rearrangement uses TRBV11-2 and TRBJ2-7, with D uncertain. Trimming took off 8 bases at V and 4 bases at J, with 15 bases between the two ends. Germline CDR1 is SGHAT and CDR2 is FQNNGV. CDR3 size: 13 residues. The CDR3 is CASRSNRRYEQYF. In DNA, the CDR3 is TGTGCCAGCCGAAGTAATCGCAGGTACGAGCAGTACTTC.

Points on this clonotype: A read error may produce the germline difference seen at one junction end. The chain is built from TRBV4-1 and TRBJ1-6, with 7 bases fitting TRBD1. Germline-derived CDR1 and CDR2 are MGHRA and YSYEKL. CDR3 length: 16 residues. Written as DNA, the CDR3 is TGTGCCAGCAGCCAGGCAACACAGGGGCTAAATTCACCCCTCCACTTT. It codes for CASSQATQGLNSPLHF.

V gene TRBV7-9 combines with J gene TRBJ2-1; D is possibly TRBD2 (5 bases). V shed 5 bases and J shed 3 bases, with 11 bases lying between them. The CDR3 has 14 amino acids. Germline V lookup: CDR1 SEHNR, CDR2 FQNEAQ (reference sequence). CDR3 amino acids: CASSKDWSYNEQFF. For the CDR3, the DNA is TGTGCCAGCAGCAAGGACTGGAGCTACAATGAGCAGTTCTTC.

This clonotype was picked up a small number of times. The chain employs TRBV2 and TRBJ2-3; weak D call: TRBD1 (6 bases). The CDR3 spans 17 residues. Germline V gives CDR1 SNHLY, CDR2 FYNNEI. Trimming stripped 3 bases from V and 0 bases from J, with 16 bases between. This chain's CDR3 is CASSDVVGTRSTDTQYF. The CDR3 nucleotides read TGTGCCAGCAGTGATGTGGTTGGGACAAGGAGCACAGATACGCAGTATTTT.

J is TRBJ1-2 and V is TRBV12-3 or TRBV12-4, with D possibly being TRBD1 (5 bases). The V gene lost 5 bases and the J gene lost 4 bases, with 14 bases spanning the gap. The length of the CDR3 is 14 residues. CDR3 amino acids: CASSPTAGSYGYTF. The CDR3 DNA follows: TGTGCCAGCAGTCCGACCGCAGGGAGCTATGGCTACACCTTC.

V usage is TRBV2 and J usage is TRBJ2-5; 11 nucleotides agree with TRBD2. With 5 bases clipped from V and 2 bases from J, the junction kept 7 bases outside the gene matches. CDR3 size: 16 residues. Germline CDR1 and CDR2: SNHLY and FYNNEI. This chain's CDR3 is CASSTTGLAAQETQYF. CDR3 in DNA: TGTGCCAGCAGTACTACGGGACTAGCGGCACAAGAGACCCAGTACTTC.

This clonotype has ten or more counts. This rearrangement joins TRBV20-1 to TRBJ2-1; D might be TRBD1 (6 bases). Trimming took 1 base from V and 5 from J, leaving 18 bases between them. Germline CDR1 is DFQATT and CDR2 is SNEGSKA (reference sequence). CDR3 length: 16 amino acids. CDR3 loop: CSARAFNPGADNEQFF. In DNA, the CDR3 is TGCAGTGCTAGAGCCTTTAACCCAGGGGCCGACAATGAGCAGTTCTTC.

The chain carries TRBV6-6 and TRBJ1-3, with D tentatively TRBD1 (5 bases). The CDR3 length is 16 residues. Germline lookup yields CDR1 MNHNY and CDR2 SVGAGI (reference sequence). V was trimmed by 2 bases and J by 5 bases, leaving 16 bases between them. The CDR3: CASSYLIGATRNTIYF. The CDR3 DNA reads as TGTGCCAGCAGTTACCTTATTGGGGCAACCAGAAACACCATATATTTT.

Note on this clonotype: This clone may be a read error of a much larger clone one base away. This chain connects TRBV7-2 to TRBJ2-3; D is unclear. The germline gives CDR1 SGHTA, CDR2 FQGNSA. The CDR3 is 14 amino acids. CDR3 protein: CASILALEADTQYF. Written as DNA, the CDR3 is TGTGCCAGCATCTTAGCTCTTGAAGCAGATACGCAGTATTTT.

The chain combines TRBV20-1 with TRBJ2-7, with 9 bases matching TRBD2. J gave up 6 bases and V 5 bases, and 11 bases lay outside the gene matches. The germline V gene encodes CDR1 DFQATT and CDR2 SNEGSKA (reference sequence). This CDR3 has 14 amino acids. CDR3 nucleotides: TGCAGTGCTGTTTCGACTAGCGGTTTCTCCGAGCAGTACTTC. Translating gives CSAVSTSGFSEQYF.

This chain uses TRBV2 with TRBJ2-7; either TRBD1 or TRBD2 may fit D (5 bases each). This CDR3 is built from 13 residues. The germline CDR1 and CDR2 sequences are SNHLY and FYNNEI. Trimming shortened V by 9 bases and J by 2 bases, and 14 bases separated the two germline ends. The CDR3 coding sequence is TGTGCCAGTACTGCCGGGACCACCTACGAGCAGTACTTC. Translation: CASTAGTTYEQYF.

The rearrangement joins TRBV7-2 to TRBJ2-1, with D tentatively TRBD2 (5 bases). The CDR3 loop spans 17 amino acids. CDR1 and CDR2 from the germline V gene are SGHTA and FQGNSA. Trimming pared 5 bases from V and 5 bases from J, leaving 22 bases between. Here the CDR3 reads CASSPRGVASRNNEQFF. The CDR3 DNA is TGTGCCAGCAGCCCACGTGGGGTAGCTAGCCGAAACAATGAGCAGTTCTTC.

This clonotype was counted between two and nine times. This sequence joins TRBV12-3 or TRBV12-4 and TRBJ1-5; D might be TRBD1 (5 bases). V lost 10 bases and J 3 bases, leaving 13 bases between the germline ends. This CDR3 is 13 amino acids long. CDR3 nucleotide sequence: TGTGCCAACGGGGGGGGAGTCAATCAGCCCCAGCATTTT. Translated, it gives CANGGGVNQPQHF.

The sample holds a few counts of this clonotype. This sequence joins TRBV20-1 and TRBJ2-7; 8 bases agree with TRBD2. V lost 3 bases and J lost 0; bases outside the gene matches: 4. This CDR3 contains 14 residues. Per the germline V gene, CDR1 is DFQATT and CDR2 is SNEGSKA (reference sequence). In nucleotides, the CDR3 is TGCAGTGCTAGCGGGAGGGGGATCTCCTACGAGCAGTACTTC. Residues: CSASGRGISYEQYF.

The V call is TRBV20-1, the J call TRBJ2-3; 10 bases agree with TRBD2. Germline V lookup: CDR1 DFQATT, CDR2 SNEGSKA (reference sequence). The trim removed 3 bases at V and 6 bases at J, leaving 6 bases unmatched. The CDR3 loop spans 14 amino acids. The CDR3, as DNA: TGCAGTGCTAGGGAGGGGACTAGCGTTGATACGCAGTATTTT. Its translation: CSAREGTSVDTQYF.

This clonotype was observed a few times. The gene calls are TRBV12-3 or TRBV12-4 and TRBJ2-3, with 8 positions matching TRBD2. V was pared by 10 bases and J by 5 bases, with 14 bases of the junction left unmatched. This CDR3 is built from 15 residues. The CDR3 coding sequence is TGTGCCACGTCCCGCAGCGGGAGTCGTAGAGATACGCAGTATTTT. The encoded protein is CATSRSGSRRDTQYF.

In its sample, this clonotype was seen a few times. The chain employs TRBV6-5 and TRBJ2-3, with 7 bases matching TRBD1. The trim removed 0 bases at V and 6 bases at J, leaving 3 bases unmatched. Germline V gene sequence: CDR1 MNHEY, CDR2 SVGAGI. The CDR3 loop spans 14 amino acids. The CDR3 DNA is TGTGCCAGCAGTTACTCGGACAGGCTGGATACGCAGTATTTT. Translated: CASSYSDRLDTQYF.

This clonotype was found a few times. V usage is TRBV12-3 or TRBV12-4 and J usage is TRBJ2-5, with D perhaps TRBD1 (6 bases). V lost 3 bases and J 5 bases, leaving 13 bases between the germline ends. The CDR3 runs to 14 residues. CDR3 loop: CASSFGGPPETQYF. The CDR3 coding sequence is TGTGCCAGCAGTTTTGGGGGCCCCCCCGAGACCCAGTACTTC.

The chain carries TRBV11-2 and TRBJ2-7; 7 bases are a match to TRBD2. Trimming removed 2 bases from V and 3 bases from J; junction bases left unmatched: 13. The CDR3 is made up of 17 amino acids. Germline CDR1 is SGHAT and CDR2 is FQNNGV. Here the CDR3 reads CASSLRLAAVANYEQYF. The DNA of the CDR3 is TGTGCCAGCAGCTTAAGGCTAGCGGCCGTTGCGAACTACGAGCAGTACTTC.

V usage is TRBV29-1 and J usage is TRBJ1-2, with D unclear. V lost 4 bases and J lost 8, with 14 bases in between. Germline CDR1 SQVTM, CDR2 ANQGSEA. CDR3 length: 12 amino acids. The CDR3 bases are TGCAGCGTTGTTGGAGGGTCGGGCGGCTACACCTTC. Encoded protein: CSVVGGSGGYTF.

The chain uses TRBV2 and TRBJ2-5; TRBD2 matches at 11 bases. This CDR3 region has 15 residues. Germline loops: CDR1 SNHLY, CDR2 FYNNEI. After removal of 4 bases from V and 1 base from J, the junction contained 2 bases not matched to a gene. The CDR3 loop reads CASSGLAGSQETQYF. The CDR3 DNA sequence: TGTGCCAGCAGTGGACTAGCGGGGAGCCAAGAGACCCAGTACTTC.

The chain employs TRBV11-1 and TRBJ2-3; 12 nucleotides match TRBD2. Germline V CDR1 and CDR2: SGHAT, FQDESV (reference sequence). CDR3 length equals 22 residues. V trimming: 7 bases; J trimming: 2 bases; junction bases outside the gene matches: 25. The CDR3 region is CASIGSVPGLAGPWGVTDTQYF. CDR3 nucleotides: TGTGCCAGCATAGGATCGGTCCCGGGACTAGCGGGCCCGTGGGGAGTCACAGATACGCAGTATTTT. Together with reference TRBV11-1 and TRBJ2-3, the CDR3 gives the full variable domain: EAEVAQSPRYKITEKSQAVAFWCDPISGHATLYWYRQILGQGPELLVQFQDESVVDDSQLPKDRFSAERLKGVDSTLKIQPAELGDSAMYLCASIGSVPGLAGPWGVTDTQYFGPGTRLTVL.

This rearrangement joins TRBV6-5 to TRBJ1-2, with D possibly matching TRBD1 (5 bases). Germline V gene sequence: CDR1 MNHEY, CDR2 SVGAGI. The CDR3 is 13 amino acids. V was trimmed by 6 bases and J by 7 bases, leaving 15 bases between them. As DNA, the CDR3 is TGTGCCAGCAGAATAATCAGGGACGCTGGCTACACCTTC. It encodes CASRIIRDAGYTF.

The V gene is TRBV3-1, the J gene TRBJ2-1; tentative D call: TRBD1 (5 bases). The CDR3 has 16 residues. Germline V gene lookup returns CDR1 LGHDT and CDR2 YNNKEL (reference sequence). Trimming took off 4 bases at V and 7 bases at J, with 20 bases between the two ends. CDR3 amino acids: CASSPFGVGARNEQFF. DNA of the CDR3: TGTGCCAGCAGCCCCTTTGGGGTAGGGGCCAGGAATGAGCAGTTCTTC.